This T cell receptor (beta chain) was obtained from a study of T-cell reconstitution after alpha-beta-depleted transplantation in children. Points from the study as a whole: Several hundred rapidly expanded clones from non-depleted graft cells reportedly supplied alpha-beta T cells about two months post-transplant. T cells produced anew were the main source of T-cell counts and diversity one year after transplant. Day-60 TCRbeta diversity that was high in some patients was derived from surviving recipient T cells and thymic progenitors.

This sample's TCRbeta library carried unique molecular identifier barcodes. TCRdb re-analysed the PCR reads in MiXCR, keeping a single row per CDR3 protein. The profile shows 450,000 to 550,000 distinct CDR3 sequences, about an eighth of them singletons. A remark on this clonotype: The antigen is not known.

This CDR3 region has 17 residues. Germline trimming cut 5 bases from V and 5 bases from J; bases unmatched to any gene: 12. Germline lookup yields CDR1 SGHNT and CDR2 YENEEA. The origin of this receptor is a female patient aged 2 to 10 who had a stem cell transplant for aplastic anemia, so the T cells may come from the graft donor. The V and J genes are TRBV11-3 and TRBJ2-5, with 12 bases aligning to TRBD2. The source was PBMCs, mostly from graft donor cells, collected 180 days after TCRalphabeta/CD19-depleted stem cell transplant. CDR3 coding DNA: TGTGCCAGCAGCGCCTGGACTAGCGGGATGGACCTGGAGACCCAGTACTTC. Protein sequence: CASSAWTSGMDLETQYF.